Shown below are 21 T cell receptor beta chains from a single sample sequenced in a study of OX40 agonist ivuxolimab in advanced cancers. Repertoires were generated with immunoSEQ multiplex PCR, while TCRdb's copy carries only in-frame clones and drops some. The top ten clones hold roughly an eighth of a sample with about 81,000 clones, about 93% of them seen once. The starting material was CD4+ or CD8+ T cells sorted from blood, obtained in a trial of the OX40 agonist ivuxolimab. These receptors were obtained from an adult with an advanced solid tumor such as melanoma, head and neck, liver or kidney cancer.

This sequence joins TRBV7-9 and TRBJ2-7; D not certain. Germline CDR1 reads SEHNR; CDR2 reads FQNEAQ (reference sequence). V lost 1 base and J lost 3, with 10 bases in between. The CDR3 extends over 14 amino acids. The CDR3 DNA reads TGTGCCAGCAGCTTAGACGGCAGGCTCTACGAGCAGTACTTC. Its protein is CASSLDGRLYEQYF.

In DNA form, the CDR3 reads TGCGCCAGCAGCTTGGAAAGCTACAATGAGCAGTTCTTC. Protein sequence: CASSLESYNEQFF. The chain has TRBV5-1 and TRBJ2-1; D unclear. Germline loops: CDR1 SGHRS, CDR2 YFSETQ. V was clipped by 0 bases and J by 3 bases, with 4 bases between them. This CDR3 has 13 amino acids.

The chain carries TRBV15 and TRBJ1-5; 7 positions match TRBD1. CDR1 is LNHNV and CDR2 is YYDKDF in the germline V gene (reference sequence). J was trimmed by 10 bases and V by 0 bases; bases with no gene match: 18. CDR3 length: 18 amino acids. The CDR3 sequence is CATSRDPARDSHGGPQHF. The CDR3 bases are TGTGCCACCAGCAGAGATCCGGCTAGGGACAGTCATGGAGGCCCCCAGCATTTT.

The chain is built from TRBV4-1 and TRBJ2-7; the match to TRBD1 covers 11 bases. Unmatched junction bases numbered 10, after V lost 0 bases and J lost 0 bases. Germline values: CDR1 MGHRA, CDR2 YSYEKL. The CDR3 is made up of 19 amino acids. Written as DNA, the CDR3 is TGCGCCAGCAGCCAAGATTGGGACAGGGGGTTTTCCTTCTCCTACGAGCAGTACTTC. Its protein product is CASSQDWDRGFSFSYEQYF.

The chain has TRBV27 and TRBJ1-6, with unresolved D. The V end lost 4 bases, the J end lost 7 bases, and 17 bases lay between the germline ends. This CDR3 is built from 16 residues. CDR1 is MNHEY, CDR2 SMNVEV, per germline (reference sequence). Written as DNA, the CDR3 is TGTGCCAGCAGTTACTTCTCCCCCGGACCGAATTCACCCCTCCACTTT. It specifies CASSYFSPGPNSPLHF.

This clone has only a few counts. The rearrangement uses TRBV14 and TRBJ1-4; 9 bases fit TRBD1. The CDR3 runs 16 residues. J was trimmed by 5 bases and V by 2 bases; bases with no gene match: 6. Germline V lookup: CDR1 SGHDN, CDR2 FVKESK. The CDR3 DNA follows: TGTGCCAGCAGCCAACCCGGACAGGGGCTAAATGAAAAACTGTTTTTT. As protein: CASSQPGQGLNEKLFF.

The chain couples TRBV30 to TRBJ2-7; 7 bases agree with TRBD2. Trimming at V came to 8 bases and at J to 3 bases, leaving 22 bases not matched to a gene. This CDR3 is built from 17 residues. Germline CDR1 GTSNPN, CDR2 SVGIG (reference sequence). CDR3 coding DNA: TGTGCCGGGGAGGGTAGTTTGAGGGGCAGGCGTAACTACGAGCAGTACTTC. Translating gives CAGEGSLRGRRNYEQYF.

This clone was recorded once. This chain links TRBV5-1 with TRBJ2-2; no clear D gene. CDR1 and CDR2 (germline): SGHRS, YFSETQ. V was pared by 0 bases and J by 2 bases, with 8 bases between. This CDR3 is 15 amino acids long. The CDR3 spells CASSLAAYNTGELFF. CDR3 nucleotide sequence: TGCGCCAGCAGCTTGGCCGCCTACAACACCGGGGAGCTGTTTTTT.

The CDR3 loop is CASSIPFTSGGWTHEQYF. The CDR3 bases are TGTGCCAGTAGTATCCCCTTCACCAGCGGGGGGTGGACTCACGAGCAGTACTTC. The chain employs TRBV19 and TRBJ2-7; 9 nucleotides agree with TRBD2. The CDR3 length is 18 residues. V was clipped by 3 bases and J by 5 bases; unmatched bases: 17. Germline CDR1 is LNHDA and CDR2 is SQIVND (reference sequence).

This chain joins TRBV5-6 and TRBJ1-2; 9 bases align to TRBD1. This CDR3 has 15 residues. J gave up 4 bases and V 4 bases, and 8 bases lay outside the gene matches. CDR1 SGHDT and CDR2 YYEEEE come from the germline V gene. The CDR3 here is CASSPGTGIFYGYTF. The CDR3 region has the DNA TGTGCCAGCAGCCCCGGGACAGGGATTTTCTATGGCTACACCTTC.

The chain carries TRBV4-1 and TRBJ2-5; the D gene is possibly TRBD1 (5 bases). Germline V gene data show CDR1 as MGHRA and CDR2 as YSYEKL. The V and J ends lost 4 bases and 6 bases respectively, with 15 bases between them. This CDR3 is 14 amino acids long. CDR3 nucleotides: TGCGCCAGCAGCCCCCAGGGTGAAGGGAAGACCCAGTACTTC. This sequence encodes CASSPQGEGKTQYF.

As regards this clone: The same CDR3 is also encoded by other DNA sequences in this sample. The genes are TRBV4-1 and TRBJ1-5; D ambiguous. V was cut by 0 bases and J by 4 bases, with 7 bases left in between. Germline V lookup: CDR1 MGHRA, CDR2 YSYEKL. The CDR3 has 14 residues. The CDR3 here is CASSQEGSNQPQHF. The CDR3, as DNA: TGCGCCAGCAGCCAAGAGGGTAGTAATCAGCCCCAGCATTTT.

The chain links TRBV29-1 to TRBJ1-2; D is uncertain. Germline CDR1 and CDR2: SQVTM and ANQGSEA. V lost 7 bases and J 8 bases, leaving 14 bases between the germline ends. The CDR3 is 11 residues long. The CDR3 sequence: CSAILPPGYTF. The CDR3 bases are TGCAGCGCCATACTCCCCCCGGGCTACACCTTC.

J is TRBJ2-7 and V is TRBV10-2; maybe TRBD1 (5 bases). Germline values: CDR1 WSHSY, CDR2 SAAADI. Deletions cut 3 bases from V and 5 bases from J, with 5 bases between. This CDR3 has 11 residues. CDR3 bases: TGCGCCAGCAGTGAAGGGGACGAGCAGTACTTC. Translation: CASSEGDEQYF.

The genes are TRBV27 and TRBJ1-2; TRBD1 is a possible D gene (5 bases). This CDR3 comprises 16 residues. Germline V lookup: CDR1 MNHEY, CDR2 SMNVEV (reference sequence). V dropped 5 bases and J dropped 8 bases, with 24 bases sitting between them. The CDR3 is CASSQRTTDLLWGYTF. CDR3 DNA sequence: TGTGCCAGCAGTCAACGAACGACAGACCTCCTATGGGGCTACACCTTC.

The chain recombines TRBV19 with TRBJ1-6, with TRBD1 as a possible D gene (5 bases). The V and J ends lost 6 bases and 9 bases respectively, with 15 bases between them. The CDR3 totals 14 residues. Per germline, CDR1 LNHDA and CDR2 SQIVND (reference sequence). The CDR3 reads CASSARGYGSPLHF. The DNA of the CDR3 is TGTGCCAGTAGCGCCCGGGGGTATGGTTCACCCCTCCACTTT.

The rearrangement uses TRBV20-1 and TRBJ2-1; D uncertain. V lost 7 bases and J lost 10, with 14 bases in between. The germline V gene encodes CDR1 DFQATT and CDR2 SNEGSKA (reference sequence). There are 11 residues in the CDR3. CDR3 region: CSVHLAVEQFF. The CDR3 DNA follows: TGCAGTGTCCACCTGGCGGTAGAGCAGTTCTTC.

CDR3 sequence reads: CASSSGLISYEQYF. DNA of the CDR3: TGTGCCAGTAGTTCGGGACTGATTTCCTACGAGCAGTACTTC. The gene calls are TRBV19 and TRBJ2-7; TRBD2 is a possible D gene (6 bases). This CDR3 is 14 amino acids long. In germline, CDR1 is LNHDA, CDR2 SQIVND (reference sequence). V was clipped by 5 bases and J by 1 base, with 12 bases between them.

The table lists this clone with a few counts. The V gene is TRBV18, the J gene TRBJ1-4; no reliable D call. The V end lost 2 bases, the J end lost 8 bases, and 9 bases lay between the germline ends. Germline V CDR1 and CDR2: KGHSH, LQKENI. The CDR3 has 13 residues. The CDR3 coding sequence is TGTGCCAGCTCACCAGAGCGTTACGAAAAACTGTTTTTT. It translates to CASSPERYEKLFF.

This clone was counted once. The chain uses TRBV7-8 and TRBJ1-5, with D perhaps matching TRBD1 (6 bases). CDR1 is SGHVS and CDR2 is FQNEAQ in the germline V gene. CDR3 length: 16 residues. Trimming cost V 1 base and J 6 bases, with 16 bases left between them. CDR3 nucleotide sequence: TGTGCCAGCAGCTTAGTGGCGGCAGGGGAAGGTCAGCCCCAGCATTTT. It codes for CASSLVAAGEGQPQHF.

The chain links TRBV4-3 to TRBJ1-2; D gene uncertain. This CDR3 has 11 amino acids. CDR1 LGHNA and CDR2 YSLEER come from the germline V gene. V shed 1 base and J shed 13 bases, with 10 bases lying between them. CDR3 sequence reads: CASSQGGEVTF. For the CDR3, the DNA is TGCGCCAGCAGCCAAGGCGGGGAGGTCACCTTC.